This T cell receptor beta chain was retrieved from a study of T-cell memory formation after mild COVID-19. This clonotype was found a few times. CDR3 length equals 13 residues. Germline loops: CDR1 MNHEY, CDR2 SVGEGT. Trimming removed 8 bases at V and 4 bases at J, with 14 bases between. One entry per CDR3 protein results from TCRdb running MiXCR on the 5' RACE reads. The sample has 300,000 to 350,000 distinct CDR3 sequences, 12% to 15% seen once. This rearrangement joins TRBV6-2 or TRBV6-3 to TRBJ2-5; perhaps TRBD2 as D (5 bases). This clonotype originated in a man between 18 and 29 years old who had mild COVID-19 (a few samples of this study predate the infection). Cell type and time point are not known. Specimen: PBMCs or a T cell subset sorted from them (not recorded which). CDR3 loop: CASERRFGETQYF. The DNA of the CDR3 is TGTGCCAGCGAGCGGCGGTTCGGAGAGACCCAGTACTTC.